This T cell receptor (beta chain) was sequenced for a study of cytomegalovirus exposure and HLA in healthy donors. In regard to this clone: The junction departs from germline at one end; a sequencing error may be responsible.

Germline-derived CDR1 and CDR2 are LGHNA and YSLEER. The CDR3 length is 15 residues. It was with 60 Vbeta and 13 Jbeta primers that the PCR ran. Produced via immunoSEQ multiplex PCR; TCRdb's table is partial and in-frame only. The sample holds around 99,000 clones, more than 60% seen once. Sequenced: PBMCs. This TCR derives from a man aged 45-65 years in good health and CMV-seropositive. V usage is TRBV4-3 and J usage is TRBJ1-2; tentatively, D is TRBD1 (6 bases). The CDR3 protein is CASSQDRWGGGGYPF. The CDR3 nucleotides read TGCGCCAGCAGCCAAGATAGGTGGGGGGGCGGAGGCTACCCCTTC.